The T cell receptor beta chain described here comes from a study of T cells in Graves' hyperthyroidism and ophthalmopathy. Overall study context: Sampling of peripheral blood happened at initial diagnosis, prior to any treatment. Study-wide points: Blood samples included most of the expanded thyroid clonotypes exceeding 0.001.

TCR beta CDR3 regions were amplified from RNA transcripts. The HTBI set primed first-round TCR CDR3 RT-PCR. TCRdb itself ran the multiplex PCR reads through MiXCR, one entry per CDR3 protein. This table has hundreds of thousands of distinct CDR3 sequences, roughly 15% appearing once. Diagnostic assessment was based on clinical symptoms, serum thyroxine and TRAb, thyroid ultrasound and orbital computed tomography. Each 10 ml fresh peripheral blood draw supplied the PBMCs. This clonotype was recorded at least ten times. Its antigen is still unknown. Unmatched junction bases numbered 6, after V lost 4 bases and J lost 2 bases. From germline, CDR1 is LGHDT and CDR2 YNNKEL (reference sequence). This CDR3 has 15 residues.

This clonotype was obtained from a woman in her sixties with Graves' ophthalmopathy. Source material: blood. The chain couples TRBV3-1 to TRBJ2-5; 8 bases map to TRBD1. CDR3 in DNA: TGTGCCAGCAGCCTCGACAGGGGTTATCAAGAGACCCAGTACTTC. Translated: CASSLDRGYQETQYF.